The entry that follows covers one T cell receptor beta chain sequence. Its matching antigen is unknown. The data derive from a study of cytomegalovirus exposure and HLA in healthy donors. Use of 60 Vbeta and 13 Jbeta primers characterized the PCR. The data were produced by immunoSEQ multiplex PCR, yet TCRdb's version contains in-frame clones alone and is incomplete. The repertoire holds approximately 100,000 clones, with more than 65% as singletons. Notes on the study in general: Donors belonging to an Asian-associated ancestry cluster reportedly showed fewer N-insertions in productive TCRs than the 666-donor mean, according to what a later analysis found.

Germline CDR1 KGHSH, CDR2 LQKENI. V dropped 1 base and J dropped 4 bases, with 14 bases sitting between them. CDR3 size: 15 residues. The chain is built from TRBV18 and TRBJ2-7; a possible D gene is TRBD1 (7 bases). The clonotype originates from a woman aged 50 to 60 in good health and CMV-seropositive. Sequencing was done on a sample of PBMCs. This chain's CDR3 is CASSPQSGGRYEQYF. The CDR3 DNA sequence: TGTGCCAGCTCACCACAATCAGGGGGGCGGTACGAGCAGTACTTC. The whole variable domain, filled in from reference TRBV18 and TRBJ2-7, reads NAGVMQNPRHLVRRRGQEARLRCSPMKGHSHVYWYRQLPEEGLKFMVYLQKENIIDESGMPKERFSAEFPKEGPSILRIQQVVRGDSAAYFCASSPQSGGRYEQYFGPGTRLTVT.